Listed below are T cell receptor beta chains from one sample, sequenced in a study of monozygotic twins with inflammatory bowel disease. TCRdb re-called the 5' RACE reads; one entry per CDR3 protein, DNA not given. The sample has 200,000 to 250,000 distinct CDR3 sequences. The sequencing input was blood. These receptors were taken from a human donor with ulcerative colitis or Crohn's disease, or a healthy co-twin of an affected twin (not recorded which). CDR3s include the opening cysteine and the closing phenylalanine or tryptophan. Each record gives: V gene, J gene, CDR3 protein.

V gene: TRBV5-1; J gene: TRBJ2-7; CDR3 protein: CASSLLPGQAPYEQYF
V gene: TRBV10-3; J gene: TRBJ2-2; CDR3 protein: CASRLAVNTGELFF
V gene: TRBV5-1; J gene: TRBJ2-2; CDR3 protein: CASSLGRRENTGELFF
V gene: TRBV7-2; J gene: TRBJ2-3; CDR3 protein: CASSSGLTGDTQYF
V gene: TRBV2; J gene: TRBJ2-2; CDR3 protein: CASSPGTFTGELFF
V gene: TRBV7-8; J gene: TRBJ2-1; CDR3 protein: CASSFGITYNEQFF
V gene: TRBV5-6; J gene: TRBJ1-2; CDR3 protein: CASSLAAQMYGYTF
V gene: TRBV7-2; J gene: TRBJ2-1; CDR3 protein: CASSLEVSGRGEQFF
V gene: TRBV11-2; J gene: TRBJ2-3; CDR3 protein: CASSWGGQGTDTQYF
V gene: TRBV12-3/TRBV12-4; J gene: TRBJ2-5; CDR3 protein: CASSSIGGGEETQYF
V gene: TRBV5-1; J gene: TRBJ2-1; CDR3 protein: CASSATSGSSANEQFF
V gene: TRBV3-1; J gene: TRBJ2-1; CDR3 protein: CASSTTGVSAEQFF
V gene: TRBV7-6; J gene: TRBJ2-3; CDR3 protein: CASSFSLSADTQYF
V gene: TRBV5-1; J gene: TRBJ2-7; CDR3 protein: CASSPRDRYYEQYF
V gene: TRBV4-1; J gene: TRBJ2-5; CDR3 protein: CASSYGLAGTETQYF
V gene: TRBV5-5; J gene: TRBJ2-2; CDR3 protein: CASSLWGAYTGELFF
V gene: TRBV10-3; J gene: TRBJ1-1; CDR3 protein: CATSNREDEAFF
V gene: TRBV18; J gene: TRBJ1-5; CDR3 protein: CASSPSTEQPQHF
V gene: TRBV9; J gene: TRBJ2-7; CDR3 protein: CASSPWDSRRQYF
V gene: TRBV21-1; J gene: TRBJ2-1; CDR3 protein: CASSTGGEDNEQFF
V gene: TRBV3-1; J gene: TRBJ1-1; CDR3 protein: CASSPSLDRPNTEAFF
V gene: TRBV7-9; J gene: TRBJ1-2; CDR3 protein: CASSFALGGKNYGYTF
V gene: TRBV9; J gene: TRBJ1-5; CDR3 protein: CASSVEAGGIKCSNQPQHF
V gene: TRBV4-1; J gene: TRBJ2-1; CDR3 protein: CASSQDSAGGPNEQFF
V gene: TRBV9; J gene: TRBJ2-1; CDR3 protein: CASSPRRDGNEQFF
V gene: TRBV7-2; J gene: TRBJ2-7; CDR3 protein: CASSFGTSGRGEQYF
V gene: TRBV27; J gene: TRBJ1-5; CDR3 protein: CASSPDRVGRAQHF
V gene: TRBV7-2; J gene: TRBJ2-7; CDR3 protein: CASSRDFTSYEQYF
V gene: TRBV27; J gene: TRBJ2-5; CDR3 protein: CASRPTPGPGGETQYF
V gene: TRBV20-1; J gene: TRBJ2-5; CDR3 protein: CSARGWGQETQYF
V gene: TRBV11-2; J gene: TRBJ2-7; CDR3 protein: CASSLGVGEQYF
V gene: TRBV29-1; J gene: TRBJ1-1; CDR3 protein: CSASGTGVSEAFF
V gene: TRBV7-9; J gene: TRBJ2-7; CDR3 protein: CASSLGDRLHEQYF
V gene: TRBV12-3/TRBV12-4; J gene: TRBJ1-4; CDR3 protein: CASSFGEKLFF
V gene: TRBV5-1; J gene: TRBJ2-3; CDR3 protein: CASSSRTGGDTQYF
V gene: TRBV10-3; J gene: TRBJ1-1; CDR3 protein: CAISKTGENTEAFF
V gene: TRBV12-3/TRBV12-4; J gene: TRBJ1-5; CDR3 protein: CASSPTAYSNQPQHF
V gene: TRBV7-3; J gene: TRBJ2-2; CDR3 protein: CASSAEPSNTGELFF
V gene: TRBV7-2; J gene: TRBJ2-1; CDR3 protein: CASSTRLAGEGNEQFF
V gene: TRBV3-1; J gene: TRBJ2-7; CDR3 protein: CASSQDAGGYVQYF
V gene: TRBV12-3/TRBV12-4; J gene: TRBJ2-1; CDR3 protein: CASSLLAVGQFF
V gene: TRBV29-1; J gene: TRBJ1-2; CDR3 protein: CSVGGGYGYTF
V gene: TRBV10-3; J gene: TRBJ2-5; CDR3 protein: CAISEEGITPLETQYF
V gene: TRBV11-2; J gene: TRBJ2-7; CDR3 protein: CASSLGALYEQYF
V gene: TRBV12-3/TRBV12-4; J gene: TRBJ1-4; CDR3 protein: CASSPGGPNEKLFF
V gene: TRBV6-2/TRBV6-3; J gene: TRBJ1-2; CDR3 protein: CASSYRPGQVGYTF
V gene: TRBV6-5; J gene: TRBJ2-7; CDR3 protein: CASRLDRVLDYEQYF
V gene: TRBV7-9; J gene: TRBJ1-4; CDR3 protein: CASSPIMGEKLFF
V gene: TRBV9; J gene: TRBJ2-3; CDR3 protein: CASSVASTDTQYF
V gene: TRBV12-3/TRBV12-4; J gene: TRBJ1-5; CDR3 protein: CASWGGALAQPQHF
V gene: TRBV3-1; J gene: TRBJ2-1; CDR3 protein: CASSPSWHNEQFF
V gene: TRBV7-9; J gene: TRBJ2-1; CDR3 protein: CASSLRAGNEQFF
V gene: TRBV7-2; J gene: TRBJ2-7; CDR3 protein: CASSFTGGSYEQYF
V gene: TRBV20-1; J gene: TRBJ2-1; CDR3 protein: CSAREYNEQFF
V gene: TRBV18; J gene: TRBJ1-1; CDR3 protein: CASSPREGVNTEAFF
V gene: TRBV7-2; J gene: TRBJ1-1; CDR3 protein: CASSLGTQGSTEAFF
V gene: TRBV6-2/TRBV6-3; J gene: TRBJ2-7; CDR3 protein: CASSPRRDYEQYF
V gene: TRBV12-3/TRBV12-4; J gene: TRBJ1-1; CDR3 protein: CASTMGLLNTEAFF
V gene: TRBV20-1; J gene: TRBJ1-1; CDR3 protein: CSATLWGRDTEAFF
V gene: TRBV7-9; J gene: TRBJ1-4; CDR3 protein: CASSLTGGDEKLFF